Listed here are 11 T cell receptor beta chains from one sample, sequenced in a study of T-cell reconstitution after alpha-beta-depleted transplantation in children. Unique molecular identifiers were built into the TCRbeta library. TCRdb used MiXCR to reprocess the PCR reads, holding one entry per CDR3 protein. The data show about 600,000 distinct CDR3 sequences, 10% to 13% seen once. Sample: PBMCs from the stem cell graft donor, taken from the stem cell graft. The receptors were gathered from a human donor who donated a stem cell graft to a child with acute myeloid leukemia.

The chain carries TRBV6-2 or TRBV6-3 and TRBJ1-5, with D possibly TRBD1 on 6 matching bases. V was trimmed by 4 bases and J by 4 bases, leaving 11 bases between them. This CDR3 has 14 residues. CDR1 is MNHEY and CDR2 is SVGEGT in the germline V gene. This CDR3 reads CASSFDQGNQPQHF. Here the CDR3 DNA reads TGTGCCAGCAGTTTTGATCAGGGGAATCAGCCCCAGCATTTT.

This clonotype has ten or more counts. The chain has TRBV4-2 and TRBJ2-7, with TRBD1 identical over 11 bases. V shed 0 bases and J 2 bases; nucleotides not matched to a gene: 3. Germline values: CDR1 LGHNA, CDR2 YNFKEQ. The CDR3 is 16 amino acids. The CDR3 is CASSQDSGQGAYEQYF. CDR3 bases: TGTGCCAGCAGCCAAGATTCGGGACAGGGGGCCTACGAGCAGTACTTC.

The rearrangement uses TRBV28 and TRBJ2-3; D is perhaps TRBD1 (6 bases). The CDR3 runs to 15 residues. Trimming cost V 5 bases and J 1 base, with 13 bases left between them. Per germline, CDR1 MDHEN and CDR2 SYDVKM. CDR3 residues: CASSPQGRGTDTQYF. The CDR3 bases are TGTGCCAGCAGTCCCCAGGGGAGAGGCACAGATACGCAGTATTTT.

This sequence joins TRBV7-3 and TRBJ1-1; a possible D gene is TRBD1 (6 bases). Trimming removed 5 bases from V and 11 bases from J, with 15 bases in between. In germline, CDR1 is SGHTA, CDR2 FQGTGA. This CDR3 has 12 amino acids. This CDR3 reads CASSPGAKDAFF. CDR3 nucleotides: TGTGCCAGCAGCCCAGGGGCAAAGGATGCTTTCTTT.

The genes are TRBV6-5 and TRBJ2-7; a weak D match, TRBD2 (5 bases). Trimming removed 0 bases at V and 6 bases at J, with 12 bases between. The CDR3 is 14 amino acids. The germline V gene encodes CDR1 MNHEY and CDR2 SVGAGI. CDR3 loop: CASSYSGPGSEQYF. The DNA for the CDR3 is TGTGCCAGCAGTTACTCGGGTCCGGGGAGCGAGCAGTACTTC.

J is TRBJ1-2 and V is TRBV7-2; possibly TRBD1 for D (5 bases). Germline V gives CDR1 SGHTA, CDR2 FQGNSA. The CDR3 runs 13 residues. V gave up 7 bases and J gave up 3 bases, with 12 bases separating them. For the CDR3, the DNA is TGTGCCAGCACCCTCGGGGGAGACTATGGCTACACCTTC. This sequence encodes CASTLGGDYGYTF.

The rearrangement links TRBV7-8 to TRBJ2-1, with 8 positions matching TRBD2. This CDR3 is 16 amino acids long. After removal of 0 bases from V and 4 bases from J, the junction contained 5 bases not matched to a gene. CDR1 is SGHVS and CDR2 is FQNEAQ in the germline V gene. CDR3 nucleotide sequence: TGTGCCAGCAGCTTAGCGGATAGCGGGAAATACAATGAGCAGTTCTTC. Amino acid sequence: CASSLADSGKYNEQFF.

This chain's CDR3 is CSASPSNTGELFF. CDR3 DNA sequence: TGCAGTGCTTCTCCTAGCAACACCGGGGAGCTGTTTTTT. The chain employs TRBV20-1 and TRBJ2-2; TRBD2 might be the D (5 bases). The V end lost 5 bases, the J end lost 2 bases, and 9 bases lay between the germline ends. Germline CDR1 reads DFQATT; CDR2 reads SNEGSKA (reference sequence). The CDR3 extends over 13 amino acids.

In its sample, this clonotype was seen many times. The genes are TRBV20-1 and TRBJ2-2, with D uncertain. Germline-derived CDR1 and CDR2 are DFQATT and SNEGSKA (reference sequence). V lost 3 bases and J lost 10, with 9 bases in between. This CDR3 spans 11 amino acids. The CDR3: CSASSVKELFF. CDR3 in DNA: TGCAGTGCTAGCTCCGTAAAGGAGCTGTTTTTT.

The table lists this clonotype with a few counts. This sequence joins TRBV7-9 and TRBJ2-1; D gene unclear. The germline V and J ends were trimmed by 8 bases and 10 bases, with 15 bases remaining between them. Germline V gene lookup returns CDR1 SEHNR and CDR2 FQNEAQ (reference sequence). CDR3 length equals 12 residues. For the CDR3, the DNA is TGTGCCAGCCGCGCACTATCCCCCGAGCAGTTCTTC. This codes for CASRALSPEQFF.

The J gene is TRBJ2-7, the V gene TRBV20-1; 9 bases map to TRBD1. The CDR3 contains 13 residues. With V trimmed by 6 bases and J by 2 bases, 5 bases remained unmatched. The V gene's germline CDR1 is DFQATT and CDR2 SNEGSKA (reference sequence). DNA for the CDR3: TGCAGTGCCACGACAGGGGGGGCCTACGAGCAGTACTTC. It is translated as CSATTGGAYEQYF.